A single sample is the source of the 5 T cell receptor beta chains below, sequenced in a study of T cell changes during pregnancy in multiple sclerosis. Profiled with immunoSEQ multiplex PCR; TCRdb holds only in-frame clones, not every one. Of about 86,000 clones in the sample, approximately 90% are singletons; the top ten hold roughly 1.9%. Specimen: peripheral blood, collected in the first trimester of pregnancy. The receptors originated from a female donor in good health, enrolled as a control in a pregnancy study.

This rearrangement joins TRBV30 to TRBJ2-1, with 10 bases identical to TRBD1. The V gene's germline CDR1 is GTSNPN and CDR2 SVGIG (reference sequence). The CDR3 length is 16 residues. The junction had 9 bases not matched to a gene; V was cut back by 1 base and J by 6 bases. The CDR3 nucleotides are TGTGCCTGGAGTGGCCGGGACAGGGGTCTTGGCAATGAGCAGTTCTTC. Protein product: CAWSGRDRGLGNEQFF. The entire variable domain, with the rest obtained from reference TRBV30 and TRBJ2-1, is as follows: SQTIHQWPATLVQPVGSPLSLECTVEGTSNPNLYWYRQAAGRGLQLLFYSVGIGQISSEVPQNLSASRPQDRQFILSSKKLLLSDSGFYLCAWSGRDRGLGNEQFFGPGTRLTVL.

The chain links TRBV27 to TRBJ2-3, with 9 bases that match TRBD2. The trim removed 10 bases at V and 4 bases at J, leaving 6 bases unmatched. This CDR3 has 13 amino acids. Germline loops: CDR1 MNHEY, CDR2 SMNVEV (reference sequence). The chain's CDR3 is CATQRGASDTQYF. Here the CDR3 DNA reads TGTGCCACCCAGCGGGGGGCATCAGATACGCAGTATTTT.

This sequence joins TRBV18 and TRBJ2-7; D is unresolved. Germline V gene data show CDR1 as KGHSH and CDR2 as LQKENI. Between the trimmed V and J ends, which lost 6 bases and 0 bases, there was a span of 18 bases. The CDR3 loop spans 16 amino acids. In DNA, the CDR3 is TGTGCCAGCTCCCTTCTACGCGGCCCCAACTCCTACGAGCAGTACTTC. Amino acid sequence: CASSLLRGPNSYEQYF.

The chain couples TRBV30 to TRBJ2-1, with a weak D call TRBD1 (5 bases). Germline V gene sequence: CDR1 GTSNPN, CDR2 SVGIG (reference sequence). The germline V and J ends were trimmed by 0 bases and 10 bases, with 16 bases remaining between them. There are 14 residues in the CDR3. The CDR3 DNA is TGTGCCTGGAGTGTGGGAAGAAGGGGTATCGAGCAGTTCTTC. Residues: CAWSVGRRGIEQFF.

The genes are TRBV6-5 and TRBJ2-3; D not resolved. V shed 0 bases and J shed 3 bases, with 7 bases lying between them. The CDR3 has 14 amino acids. The germline CDR1 and CDR2 sequences are MNHEY and SVGAGI. Here the CDR3 reads CASSYSSVTDTQYF. CDR3 coding DNA: TGTGCCAGCAGTTACTCGTCCGTAACAGATACGCAGTATTTT.